This T cell receptor beta chain is drawn from a study of shared clonotypes between healthy human individuals. The data were produced by immunoSEQ multiplex PCR, yet TCRdb's version contains in-frame clones alone and is incomplete. The sample includes around 700,000 clones, over 65% of them seen just once. This clone has a count of ten or more. The TCR was taken from a woman aged 25 to 39 in good health. The source material was memory CD4+ T cells sorted from blood. Specified subset: CD45RA-negative fraction.

Written as DNA, the CDR3 is TGTGCCAGCAGCCTCCCGGGACTAGCGGGAGATGAGCAGTACTTC. This gives the protein CASSLPGLAGDEQYF. This chain links TRBV28 with TRBJ2-7; 14 bases align to TRBD2. The CDR3 has 15 amino acids. CDR1 MDHEN and CDR2 SYDVKM come from the germline V gene. V was pared by 6 bases and J by 7 bases, with 8 bases of the junction left unmatched.